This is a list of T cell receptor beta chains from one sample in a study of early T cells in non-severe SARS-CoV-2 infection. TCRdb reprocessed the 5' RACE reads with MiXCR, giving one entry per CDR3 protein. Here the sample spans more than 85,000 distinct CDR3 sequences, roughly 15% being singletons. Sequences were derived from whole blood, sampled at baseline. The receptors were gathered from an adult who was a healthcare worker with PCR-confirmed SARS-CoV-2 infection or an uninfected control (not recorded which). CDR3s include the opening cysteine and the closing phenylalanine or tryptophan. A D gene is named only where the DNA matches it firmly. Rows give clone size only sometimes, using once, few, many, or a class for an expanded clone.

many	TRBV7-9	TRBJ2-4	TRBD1	CASSSYRGKPALQYF	TGTGCCAGCAGCTCCTACAGGGGGAAACCCGCATTACAGTACTTC
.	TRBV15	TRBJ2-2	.	CATSRHLSVGGGELFF	TGTGCCACCAGCAGGCACCTTTCGGTGGGAGGCGGGGAGCTGTTTTTT
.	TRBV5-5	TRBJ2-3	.	CASSLENTDTQYF	TGTGCCAGCAGCTTGGAAAACACAGATACGCAGTATTTT
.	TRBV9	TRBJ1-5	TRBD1	CASSPGGGNQPQHF	TGTGCCAGCAGCCCAGGGGGCGGCAATCAGCCCCAGCATTTT
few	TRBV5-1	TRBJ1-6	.	CASSLGQGSNSPLHF	TGCGCCAGCAGCTTGGGTCAGGGAAGTAATTCACCCCTCCACTTT
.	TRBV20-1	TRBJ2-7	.	CSASENTYEQYF	TGCAGTGCTAGTGAGAACACCTACGAGCAGTACTTC
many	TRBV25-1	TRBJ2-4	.	CASSESVRGNIQYF	TGTGCCAGCAGTGAATCCGTCCGGGGAAACATTCAGTACTTC
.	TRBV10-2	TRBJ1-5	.	CASSVGTQNQPQHF	TGCGCCAGCAGTGTAGGGACACAAAATCAGCCCCAGCATTTT
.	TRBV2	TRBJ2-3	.	CASSEAGVDTQYF	TGTGCCAGCAGTGAAGCAGGGGTAGATACGCAGTATTTT
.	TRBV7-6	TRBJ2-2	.	CASSWGFTGELFF	TGTGCCAGCAGTTGGGGGTTCACCGGGGAGCTGTTTTTT
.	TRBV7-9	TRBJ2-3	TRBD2	CASSPGTSGLYF	TGTGCCAGCAGCCCAGGGACTAGCGGGCTGTATTTT
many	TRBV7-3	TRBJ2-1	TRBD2	CASSPSWSGSRNEQFF	TGTGCCAGCAGCCCATCCTGGAGCGGGAGTAGGAATGAGCAGTTCTTC
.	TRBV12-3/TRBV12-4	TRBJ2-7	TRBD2	CASSPGLAGDYEQYF	TGTGCCAGCAGTCCGGGACTAGCGGGGGACTACGAGCAGTACTTC
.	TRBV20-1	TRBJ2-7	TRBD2	CSAPRVSSGPYEQYF	TGCAGTGCCCCCCGAGTTTCTAGCGGGCCCTACGAGCAGTACTTC
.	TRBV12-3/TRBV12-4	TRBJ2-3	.	CASSEGDTQYF	TGTGCCAGCAGCGAGGGCGATACGCAGTATTTT
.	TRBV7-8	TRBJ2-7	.	CASSAGLEQYF	TGTGCCAGCAGCGCGGGGCTCGAGCAGTACTTC
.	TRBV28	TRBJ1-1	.	CASSLDLGTEAFF	TGTGCCAGCAGTTTGGATCTGGGGACTGAAGCTTTCTTT
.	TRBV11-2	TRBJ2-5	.	CASSEPRRQETQYF	TGTGCCAGCAGCGAACCGAGGCGGCAAGAGACCCAGTACTTC
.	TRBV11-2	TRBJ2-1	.	CASRAEPSYNEQFF	TGTGCCAGTCGAGCGGAGCCCTCCTACAATGAGCAGTTCTTC
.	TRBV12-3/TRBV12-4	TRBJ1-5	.	CASKKSGPQHF	TGTGCCAGCAAAAAGTCAGGGCCCCAGCATTTT
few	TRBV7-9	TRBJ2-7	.	CASSPNPRDFTPYEQYF	TGTGCCAGCAGCCCTAACCCCAGGGATTTCACACCCTACGAGCAGTACTTC
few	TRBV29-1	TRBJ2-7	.	CSVNLALGSYEQYF	TGCAGCGTTAATCTAGCCTTGGGATCCTACGAGCAGTACTTC
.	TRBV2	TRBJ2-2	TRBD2	CASSGTSGRSTGELFF	TGTGCCAGCAGTGGGACTAGCGGGAGAAGCACCGGGGAGCTGTTTTTT